This T cell receptor (beta chain) was obtained from a study of neurological immune-mediated disorders. The study's findings and limits: One related-CDR3 cluster, found by phylogenetic grouping, held repertoires of 18 of 34 multiple sclerosis patients and is a possible signature. TCR clonal expansion peaked in HTLV-1-associated myelopathy patients and was lowest in multiple sclerosis patients.

The sample holds many counts of this clonotype. The antigen is unknown. TCRdb reprocessed the 5' RACE reads via MiXCR and lists one record per CDR3 protein. The sample contains 45,000 or so distinct CDR3 sequences, around 2.9% of which appear only once. Losses at the gene ends were 10 bases for V and 8 bases for J; bases not matched to a gene: 5. The CDR3 is made up of 13 amino acids. Germline CDR1 ENHRY, CDR2 SYGVKD. The specimen sequenced was PBMCs. The sequence was obtained from a woman aged 45-60 years with multiple sclerosis. The chain is built from TRBV10-3 and TRBJ1-6; 10 bases line up with TRBD1. Here the CDR3 reads CATTGGLYSPLHF. The CDR3, as DNA: TGTGCCACGACAGGGGGCCTGTATTCACCCCTCCACTTT.